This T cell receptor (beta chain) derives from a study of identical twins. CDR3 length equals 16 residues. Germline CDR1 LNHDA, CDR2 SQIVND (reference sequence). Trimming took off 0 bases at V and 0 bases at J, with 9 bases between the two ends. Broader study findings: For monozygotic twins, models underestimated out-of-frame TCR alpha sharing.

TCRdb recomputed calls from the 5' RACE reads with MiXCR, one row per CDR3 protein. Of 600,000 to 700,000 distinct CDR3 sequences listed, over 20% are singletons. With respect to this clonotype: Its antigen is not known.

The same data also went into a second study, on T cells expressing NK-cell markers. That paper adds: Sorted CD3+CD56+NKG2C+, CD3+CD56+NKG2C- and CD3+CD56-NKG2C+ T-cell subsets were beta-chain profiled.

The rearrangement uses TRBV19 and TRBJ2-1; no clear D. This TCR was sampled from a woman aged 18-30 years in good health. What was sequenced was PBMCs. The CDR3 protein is CASSIEDASSYNEQFF. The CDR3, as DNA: TGTGCCAGTAGTATAGAGGATGCGAGCTCCTACAATGAGCAGTTCTTC.